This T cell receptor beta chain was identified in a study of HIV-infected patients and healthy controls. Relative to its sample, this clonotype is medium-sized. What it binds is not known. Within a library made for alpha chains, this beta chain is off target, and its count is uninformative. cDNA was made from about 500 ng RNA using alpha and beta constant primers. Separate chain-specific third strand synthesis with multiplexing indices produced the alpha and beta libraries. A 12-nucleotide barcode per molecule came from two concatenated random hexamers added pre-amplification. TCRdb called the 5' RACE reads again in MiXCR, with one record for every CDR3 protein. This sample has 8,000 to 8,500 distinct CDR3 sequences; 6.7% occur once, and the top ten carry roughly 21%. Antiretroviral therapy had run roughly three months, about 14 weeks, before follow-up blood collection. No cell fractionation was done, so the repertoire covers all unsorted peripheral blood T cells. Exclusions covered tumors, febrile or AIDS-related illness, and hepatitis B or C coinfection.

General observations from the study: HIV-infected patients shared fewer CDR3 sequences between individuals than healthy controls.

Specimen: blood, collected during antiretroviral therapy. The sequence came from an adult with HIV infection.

This CDR3 reads CASSPPRRASGANVLTF. The CDR3 DNA is TGTGCCAGCAGTCCCCCTCGACGAGCCTCTGGGGCCAACGTCCTGACTTTC. The gene calls are TRBV6-2 or TRBV6-3 and TRBJ2-6, with D hard to call. This CDR3 contains 17 residues. The germline V gene encodes CDR1 MNHEY and CDR2 SVGEGT. V was clipped by 5 bases and J by 0 bases, with 14 bases between them.